These T cell receptor beta chains were read from a single sample in a study of blood T cell repertoires in COVID-19. TCRdb's copy holds only in-frame clones and misses some; the assay was immunoSEQ multiplex PCR. Of 250,000 to 350,000 clones in the sample, 75% to 90% were seen once. Sequencing was performed on peripheral blood. The receptors come from a young woman with active or convalescent COVID-19. CDR3s include the opening cysteine and the closing phenylalanine or tryptophan. The D gene is left open where the match is weak. Where a row states a size, it is once, few, many or the class of an expanded clone; other rows omit it.

TRBV28	TRBJ2-1	few	-	TGTGCCAGCAGTTTCGCGGGAAGCTCCTACAATGAGCAGTTCTTC	CASSFAGSSYNEQFF
TRBV14	TRBJ2-2	-	-	TGTGCCAGCAGCCGACGACTAGAAGGGAACACCGGGGAGCTGTTTTTT	CASSRRLEGNTGELFF
TRBV5-1	TRBJ2-1	-	-	TGCGCCAGCAGCTTGGCTGACAATGAGCAGTTCTTC	CASSLADNEQFF
TRBV14	TRBJ1-1	-	TRBD1	TGTGCCAGCAGCCCTCGGACAGGGAGAGGAACTGAAGCTTTCTTT	CASSPRTGRGTEAFF
TRBV30	TRBJ2-3	-	-	TGTGCCTGGACCACCCCAGGGAAGAGGCATACGCAGTATTTT	CAWTTPGKRHTQYF
TRBV2	TRBJ2-3	-	-	TGTGCCGGTGGAGGGGGCGGGCCAGATACGCAGTATTTT	CAGGGGGPDTQYF
TRBV5-1	TRBJ1-6	-	-	TGCGCCAGCAGCTTAACAGATAATTCACCCCTCCACTTT	CASSLTDNSPLHF
TRBV30	TRBJ1-3	-	-	TGTGCCTGGAGTGTACATAGGGGCCCGGGTGGAAACACCATATATTTT	CAWSVHRGPGGNTIYF
TRBV18	TRBJ1-1	few	TRBD1	TGTGCCAGCTCACCACTGGCGGGACAGGGGAACACTGAAGCTTTCTTT	CASSPLAGQGNTEAFF
TRBV2	TRBJ1-4	-	TRBD1	TGTGCCAGCAGTGCTTGGACAGGCCGGGCGTTTTTT	CASSAWTGRAFF
TRBV7-2	TRBJ2-5	-	TRBD2	TGTGCCAGCAGAAGACTAGCGGGGTTGGGAGAGACCCAGTACTTC	CASRRLAGLGETQYF
TRBV6-6	TRBJ2-3	-	TRBD2	TGTGCCAGCCTCATAGCGGGGTCGACAGATACGCAGTATTTT	CASLIAGSTDTQYF
TRBV5-6	TRBJ1-1	-	-	TGTGCCAGCAGCTTGATTGGGGGCAGGGGCACTGAAGCTTTCTTT	CASSLIGGRGTEAFF
TRBV6-5	TRBJ1-3	-	-	TGTGCCAGCAGGGACCCATCGGGGTCTGGAAACACCATATATTTT	CASRDPSGSGNTIYF
TRBV7-9	TRBJ2-1	-	-	TGTGCCAGCAGCTTAGATAGTATGTATGCGGGGGCCTTATACAATGAGCAGTTCTTC	CASSLDSMYAGALYNEQFF
TRBV6-2/TRBV6-3	TRBJ1-5	-	-	TGTGCCAGCAGTTACCCTGCAGGGAATCAGCCCCAGCATTTT	CASSYPAGNQPQHF
TRBV7-3	TRBJ2-3	-	-	TGTGCCAGCAGCCCAGCGGCAGATAGCACAGATACGCAGTATTTT	CASSPAADSTDTQYF
TRBV29-1	TRBJ2-7	-	TRBD1	TGCAGCTATGGGACAGGGATCGGCGAGCAGTACTTC	CSYGTGIGEQYF
TRBV28	TRBJ2-3	few	-	TGTGCCAGCAGTTCGGCGGGGAATACAGATACGCAGTATTTT	CASSSAGNTDTQYF
TRBV29-1	TRBJ2-3	-	TRBD2	TGCAGCGTTGAAGAACGGGTTGGCGGGGGGCTACCTTACACAGATACGCAGTATTTT	CSVEERVGGGLPYTDTQYF
TRBV4-3	TRBJ2-7	-	TRBD2	TGCGCCAGCAGCCAGGTTAGCGGGCGATCCTCCTACGAGCAGTACTTC	CASSQVSGRSSYEQYF
TRBV7-2	TRBJ2-2	-	TRBD2	TGTGCCAGCAGGGGACTAGCGAACACCGGGGAGCTGTTTTTT	CASRGLANTGELFF
TRBV10-1	TRBJ1-3	-	-	TGCGCCAGCAAATCGAGCTCTGGAAACACCATATATTTT	CASKSSSGNTIYF
TRBV18	TRBJ2-5	-	-	TGTGCCAGCTCACCAGGGAAGGGCCGAGCGGCCCAGTACTTC	CASSPGKGRAAQYF
TRBV3-1/TRBV3-2	TRBJ1-5	-	-	TGTGCCAGCAGTCGACGAGATGGACTGCATAGCAATCAGCCCCAGCATTTT	CASSRRDGLHSNQPQHF
TRBV9	TRBJ2-5	-	-	TGTGCCAGCAGCGTAGTCCCAGGGCGAGAGACCCAGTACTTC	CASSVVPGRETQYF
TRBV5-6	TRBJ1-2	-	TRBD1	TGTGCCAGCAGCGGTGCAGGGACAGGGGCTAACTATGGCTACACCTTC	CASSGAGTGANYGYTF
TRBV27	TRBJ2-7	-	TRBD2	TGTGCCAGCAGTCCCGGACTAGCGGGGGGAAGGGAGCAGTACTTC	CASSPGLAGGREQYF
TRBV19	TRBJ2-5	-	-	TGTGCCAGTAGTACCCGCAGAGGCCCCCAAGAGACCCAGTACTTC	CASSTRRGPQETQYF
TRBV7-8	TRBJ1-5	-	TRBD1	TGTGCCAGCAGCTTAAATACAGGGGATCAGCCCCAGCATTTT	CASSLNTGDQPQHF
TRBV11-2	TRBJ1-1	-	TRBD1	TGTGCCAGCAGCCGAAGTCCAGGGGGTTGGGGCACTGAAGCTTTCTTT	CASSRSPGGWGTEAFF
TRBV28	TRBJ1-5	few	-	TGTGCCAGCAACCGAGGGCAGGAAAATCAGCCCCAGCATTTT	CASNRGQENQPQHF
TRBV27	TRBJ2-1	-	-	TGTGCCAGCAGTGCTCCCCTTTCCCCTAGTAAAGCCTACAATGAGCAGTTCTTC	CASSAPLSPSKAYNEQFF
TRBV23-1	TRBJ2-2	-	-	TGCGCCAGCAGTCAATCGGGGAATTGGGGGGGCTTTGGGACCGGGGAGCTGTTTTTT	CASSQSGNWGGFGTGELFF
TRBV19	TRBJ2-7	few	-	TGTGCCAGTAGCCCATCCCTCTCCCGACAGCCTCAACAGTACTTC	CASSPSLSRQPQQYF
TRBV15	TRBJ1-1	-	TRBD1	TGTGCCACCAGCAGAGAAGCAAGGGGGCGGGTGAACACTGAAGCTTTCTTT	CATSREARGRVNTEAFF
TRBV2	TRBJ1-6	-	TRBD1	TGTGCCAGCAGTGATCTGGGGACAGCAAATTCACCCCTCCACTTT	CASSDLGTANSPLHF
TRBV30	TRBJ1-1	-	TRBD1	TGTGCCTGCCAAAAGGGACAGCCGAACACTGAAGCTTTCTTT	CACQKGQPNTEAFF
TRBV28	TRBJ2-7	-	-	TGTGCCAGCAGTTTACCCGACACACACTACGAGCAGTACTTC	CASSLPDTHYEQYF
TRBV4-1	TRBJ2-7	-	TRBD2	TGCGCCAGCAGCCCCCGAGGCGGGGGGGCCCCCCCCGAGCAGTACTTC	CASSPRGGGAPPEQYF
TRBV23-1	TRBJ2-7	-	TRBD1	TGCGCCAGTAACGGCGGGACAGGGAGTCCGAGATACGAGCAGTACTTC	CASNGGTGSPRYEQYF
TRBV4-3	TRBJ1-2	-	TRBD1	TGCGCCAGCAGCCCTGGACAGGGGGTGGGCTATGGCTACACCTTC	CASSPGQGVGYGYTF